A single sample is the source of the 5 T cell receptor beta chains below, sequenced in a study of blood T cell repertoires in COVID-19 (TCRdb year 2020). The method behind the library was the immunoSEQ multiplex PCR assay. The table was pulled from immuneACCESS by TCRdb, which kept in-frame rearrangements only. Such tables lose some clones; where checked, under half of the loss comes from unresolved V genes, and the rest has no known cause. For this sample there are about 150,000 clones; approximately 90% appear just once. The ten top clones hold 2% to 3% of the sample. The material sequenced was peripheral blood. These receptor sequences come from a woman aged 70-85 years with acute or convalescent COVID-19.

This clone was counted a few times. The genes are TRBV5-1 and TRBJ2-3, with 7 bases identical to TRBD1. Germline V gene lookup returns CDR1 SGHRS and CDR2 YFSETQ. The V segment lost 7 bases and the J segment 5 bases; nucleotides outside the gene matches: 10. The CDR3 extends over 14 amino acids. The CDR3 DNA sequence: TGCGCCAGCTATAGGGACAGTCAGAGAGATACGCAGTATTTT. Residues: CASYRDSQRDTQYF.

This clone has a handful of counts. This chain uses TRBV5-4 with TRBJ1-1; the D is unclear. Germline CDR1 is SGHNT and CDR2 is YYREEE (reference sequence). Trimming cost V 0 bases and J 1 base, with 13 bases left between them. This CDR3 has 16 amino acids. The CDR3 reads CASSLAKGGRNTEAFF. The CDR3 region has the DNA TGTGCCAGCAGCTTGGCTAAGGGAGGCAGGAACACTGAAGCTTTCTTT.

CDR3 in DNA: TGCGCCAGCAGCCCGGGGACAGTACGTTCACCCCTCCACTTT. It translates to CASSPGTVRSPLHF. The chain uses TRBV4-3 and TRBJ1-6, with TRBD1 matching 7 bases. The CDR3 is made up of 14 amino acids. V shed 4 bases, J shed 9 bases, and the junction held 6 bases outside the gene matches. Per the germline V gene, CDR1 is LGHNA and CDR2 is YSLEER.

The rearrangement joins TRBV2 to TRBJ1-3, with TRBD1 as a possible D gene (5 bases). Germline lookup yields CDR1 SNHLY and CDR2 FYNNEI. The CDR3 extends over 15 amino acids. V was pared by 5 bases and J by 0 bases, with 11 bases between. This CDR3 is CASSPDSSSGNTIYF. The CDR3 coding sequence is TGTGCCAGCAGTCCCGACAGCAGCTCTGGAAACACCATATATTTT.

The chain couples TRBV30 to TRBJ1-2; tentative D call: TRBD1 (5 bases). The CDR3 totals 13 residues. Trimming removed 3 bases from V and 0 bases from J, with 8 bases in between. From germline, CDR1 is GTSNPN and CDR2 SVGIG (reference sequence). The CDR3 sequence: CAWRMTANYGYTF. CDR3 coding DNA: TGTGCCTGGAGGATGACAGCTAACTATGGCTACACCTTC.